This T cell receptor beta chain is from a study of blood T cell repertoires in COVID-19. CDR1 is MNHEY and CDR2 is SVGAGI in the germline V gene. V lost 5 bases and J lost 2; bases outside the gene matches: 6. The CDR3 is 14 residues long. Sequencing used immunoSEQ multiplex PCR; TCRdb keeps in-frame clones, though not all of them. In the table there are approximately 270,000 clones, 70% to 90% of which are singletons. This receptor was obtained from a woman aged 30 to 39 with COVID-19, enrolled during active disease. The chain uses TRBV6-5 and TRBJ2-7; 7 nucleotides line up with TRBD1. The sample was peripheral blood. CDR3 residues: CASSHLGTAYEQYF. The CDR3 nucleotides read TGTGCCAGCAGTCACCTGGGGACAGCCTACGAGCAGTACTTC.